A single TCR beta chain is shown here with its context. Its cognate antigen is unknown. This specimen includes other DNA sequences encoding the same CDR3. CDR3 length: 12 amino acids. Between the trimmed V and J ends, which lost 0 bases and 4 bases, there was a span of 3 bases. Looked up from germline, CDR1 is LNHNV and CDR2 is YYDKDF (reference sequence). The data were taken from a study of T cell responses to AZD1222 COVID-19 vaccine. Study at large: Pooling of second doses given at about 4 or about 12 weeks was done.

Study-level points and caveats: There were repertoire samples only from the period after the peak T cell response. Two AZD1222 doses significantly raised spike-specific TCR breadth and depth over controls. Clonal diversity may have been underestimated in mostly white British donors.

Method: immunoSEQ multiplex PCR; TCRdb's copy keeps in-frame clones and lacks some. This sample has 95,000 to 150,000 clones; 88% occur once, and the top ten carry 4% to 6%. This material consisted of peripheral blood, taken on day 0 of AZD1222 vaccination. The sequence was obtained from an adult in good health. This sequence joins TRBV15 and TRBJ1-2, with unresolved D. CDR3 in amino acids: CATSRDSYGYTF. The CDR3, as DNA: TGTGCCACCAGCAGAGATAGCTATGGCTACACCTTC.